The sequence of this T cell receptor beta chain was determined in a study of blood T cell repertoires in COVID-19. The germline V and J ends were trimmed by 2 bases and 8 bases, with 12 bases remaining between them. The CDR3 is made up of 13 amino acids. CDR1 GTSNPN and CDR2 SVGIG come from the germline V gene (reference sequence). Clones were sequenced by immunoSEQ multiplex PCR, and TCRdb holds only the in-frame ones, with some missing. Altogether about 58,000 clones are present, 70% to 90% being singletons, with the ten largest covering roughly 8%. The TCR sequence derives from a woman aged 65 to 85 with active COVID-19. The sample taken for sequencing was peripheral blood. The chain employs TRBV30 and TRBJ1-4; unclear D gene. The CDR3 DNA reads as TGTGCCTGGAGTTCGTACAGAGAGGAAAAACTGTTTTTT. Amino acids: CAWSSYREEKLFF.